These 26 T cell receptor beta chains share one sample of origin, sequenced in a study of blood T cell repertoires in COVID-19. TCRdb's copy holds only in-frame clones and misses some; the assay was immunoSEQ multiplex PCR. Among approximately 28,000 clones listed, about two thirds were seen once. Material: peripheral blood. The source is a boy younger than 10 with active or convalescent COVID-19.

The rearrangement uses TRBV28 and TRBJ2-7, with TRBD1 identical over 10 bases. CDR1 and CDR2 (germline): MDHEN, SYDVKM. With V trimmed by 6 bases and J by 7 bases, 12 bases remained unmatched. The CDR3 runs to 15 residues. The CDR3 nucleotides are TGTGCCAGCAGCGAACCGGACAGGGGGGTATCGGAGCAGTACGTC. This gives the protein CASSEPDRGVSEQYV.

The chain uses TRBV7-2 and TRBJ1-4; 7 bases are shared with TRBD1. Germline V gene sequence: CDR1 SGHTA, CDR2 FQGNSA. The CDR3 loop spans 18 amino acids. V was clipped by 4 bases and J by 0 bases; unmatched bases: 11. The CDR3 sequence is CASSSQPTGYATNEKLFF. CDR3 nucleotides: TGTGCCAGCAGCTCCCAGCCGACAGGGTATGCAACTAATGAAAAACTGTTTTTT.

The V call is TRBV7-2, the J call TRBJ1-5; D is unclear. Germline V gene sequence: CDR1 SGHTA, CDR2 FQGNSA. The CDR3 sequence is 15 residues long. The V end was cut by 5 bases, the J end by 5 bases, with 16 bases between. The CDR3 region is CASSHDLRADQPQHF. The CDR3 DNA reads as TGTGCCAGCAGCCACGATTTGAGGGCCGATCAGCCCCAGCATTTT. Full variable domain (missing parts from reference TRBV7-2 and TRBJ1-5): GAGVSQSPSNKVTEKGKDVELRCDPISGHTALYWYRQSLGQGLEFLIYFQGNSAPDKSGLPSDRFSAERTGGSVSTLTIQRTQQEDSAVYLCASSHDLRADQPQHFGDGTRLSIL.

This clone has only one observation. The chain uses TRBV6-6 and TRBJ1-6; the D is unclear. Germline CDR1 reads MNHNY; CDR2 reads SVGAGI (reference sequence). Trimming left V 6 bases short and J 2 bases short, with 14 bases between. The CDR3 runs 16 residues. The CDR3 bases are TGTGCCAGCAGCAACAGCTATACGGCCTATAATTCACCCCTCCACTTT. This gives the protein CASSNSYTAYNSPLHF.

The V call is TRBV28, the J call TRBJ1-1, with a possible D match to TRBD1 (6 bases). Germline CDR1 and CDR2: MDHEN and SYDVKM. This CDR3 comprises 15 residues. Trimming removed 3 bases from V and 5 bases from J, with 16 bases in between. Written as DNA, the CDR3 is TGTGCCAGCAGTTTCGACAGGAGGAGAGGTACTGAAGCTTTCTTT. It yields the protein CASSFDRRRGTEAFF.

V and J are TRBV11-2 and TRBJ2-5; the D gene is possibly TRBD2 (7 bases). The CDR3 runs 16 residues. V lost 4 bases and J lost 5, with 20 bases in between. Looked up from germline, CDR1 is SGHAT and CDR2 is FQNNGV. The CDR3 is CASSSWGGSGGETQYF. CDR3 nucleotides: TGTGCCAGCAGCTCCTGGGGGGGCAGCGGCGGGGAGACCCAGTACTTC.

The chain joins TRBV6-2 or TRBV6-3 to TRBJ2-5; D unresolved. Deletions cut 2 bases from V and 2 bases from J, with 15 bases between. The CDR3 is made up of 16 amino acids. In germline, CDR1 is MNHEY, CDR2 SVGEGT. The CDR3 loop reads CASSYPSLRRQETQYF. The CDR3, as DNA: TGTGCCAGCAGTTACCCATCCCTCCGGAGACAAGAGACCCAGTACTTC.

This chain joins TRBV5-6 and TRBJ2-1; 7 nucleotides agree with TRBD1. The germline gives CDR1 SGHDT, CDR2 YYEEEE. The CDR3 has 14 residues. Unmatched junction bases numbered 8, after V lost 5 bases and J lost 6 bases. The CDR3 protein is CASSTPTGVNEQFF. The DNA for the CDR3 is TGTGCCAGCAGTACTCCTACAGGGGTCAATGAGCAGTTCTTC.

There are a few counts of this clone. This chain links TRBV29-1 with TRBJ1-1; TRBD1 aligns across 12 bases. CDR3 length: 15 residues. Germline V gene lookup returns CDR1 SQVTM and CDR2 ANQGSEA. Losses at the gene ends were 4 bases for V and 4 bases for J; bases not matched to a gene: 7. The CDR3 DNA is TGCAGCGTTGCCGGGACAGGGGGCCAGGGCACTGAAGCTTTCTTT. Its translation: CSVAGTGGQGTEAFF.

V gene TRBV28 combines with J gene TRBJ2-1, with D perhaps matching TRBD2 (6 bases). Germline CDR1 MDHEN, CDR2 SYDVKM. Trimming left V 7 bases short and J 5 bases short, with 15 bases between. The CDR3 is 14 amino acids. As DNA, the CDR3 is TGTGCCAGCATGTGGCCAGCGGGCCACAATGAGCAGTTCTTC. Protein product: CASMWPAGHNEQFF.

This clone showed up many times. This chain connects TRBV6-2 or TRBV6-3 to TRBJ2-5, with TRBD2 as a possible D gene (5 bases). Germline CDR1 is MNHEY and CDR2 is SVGEGT. Trimming stripped 0 bases from V and 7 bases from J, with 6 bases between. The CDR3 runs to 12 residues. Here the CDR3 DNA reads TGTGCCAGCAGTTACTCGGAGGTGACCCAGTACTTC. It codes for CASSYSEVTQYF.

V usage is TRBV3-1 (or the pseudogene TRBV3-2) and J usage is TRBJ2-2, with a possible D match to TRBD2 (6 bases). The CDR3 has 16 amino acids. CDR1 LGHDT and CDR2 YNNKEL come from the germline V gene (reference sequence). Deletions cut 1 base from V and 7 bases from J, with 16 bases between. In nucleotides, the CDR3 is TGTGCCAGCAGCCAAGTTAGGAACGGGGGTATCGGGGAGCTGTTTTTT. This gives the protein CASSQVRNGGIGELFF.

V is TRBV7-3 and J is TRBJ2-1; 10 bases map to TRBD2. This CDR3 comprises 15 residues. Germline CDR1 and CDR2: SGHTA and FQGTGA. V dropped 5 bases and J dropped 5; count of bases not matched to a gene: 6. The CDR3 DNA sequence: TGTGCCAGCAGCCCCTTAGCGGGGGGAGACAATGAGCAGTTCTTC. It encodes CASSPLAGGDNEQFF.

V usage is TRBV11-2 and J usage is TRBJ1-4; D gene ambiguous. The germline CDR1 and CDR2 sequences are SGHAT and FQNNGV. This CDR3 has 15 amino acids. The V and J ends lost 0 bases and 16 bases respectively, with 21 bases between them. CDR3 sequence reads: CASSLEAPSRNAPFF. In nucleotides, the CDR3 is TGTGCCAGCAGCTTAGAAGCACCCTCGAGGAATGCTCCGTTTTTT.

This rearrangement joins TRBV12-3 or TRBV12-4 to TRBJ1-5, with a tentative D call TRBD1 (6 bases). The CDR3 loop spans 13 amino acids. V was clipped by 3 bases and J by 7 bases, with 10 bases between them. The CDR3 loop reads CASSFSRGQPQHF. In DNA, the CDR3 is TGTGCCAGCAGTTTCTCCAGGGGACAGCCCCAGCATTTT.

The chain recombines TRBV6-5 with TRBJ1-1; maybe TRBD1 (6 bases). The CDR3 is made up of 16 amino acids. Germline CDR1 is MNHEY and CDR2 is SVGAGI. V lost 0 bases, J lost 7 bases, and 18 bases lay in between. The DNA for the CDR3 is TGTGCCAGCAGTTACTCAGCCGGGACACACTACTTTGAAGCTTTCTTT. Translating it yields CASSYSAGTHYFEAFF.

This clone was observed a few times. DNA of the CDR3: TGCGCCAGCAGCCAAGAAGGGACAAATAATCAGCCCCAGCATTTT. Its protein product is CASSQEGTNNQPQHF. V and J are TRBV4-1 and TRBJ1-5, with D possibly being TRBD1 (6 bases). Germline CDR1 MGHRA, CDR2 YSYEKL. The V and J ends lost 0 bases and 4 bases respectively, with 10 bases between them. This CDR3 contains 15 residues.

This clone was detected once. This chain connects TRBV15 to TRBJ2-7, with D possibly TRBD2 on 5 matching bases. The CDR3 runs to 16 residues. The V end lost 0 bases, the J end lost 2 bases, and 14 bases lay between the germline ends. In germline, CDR1 is LNHNV, CDR2 YYDKDF (reference sequence). CDR3 DNA sequence: TGTGCCACCAGCAGAGATAGGGCGGACTCTACCTACGAGCAGTACTTC. This codes for CATSRDRADSTYEQYF.

The chain is built from TRBV3-1 (or the pseudogene TRBV3-2) and TRBJ1-1, with D unclear. Germline-derived CDR1 and CDR2 are LGHDT and YNNKEL (reference sequence). The CDR3 contains 14 residues. Trimming pared 3 bases from V and 1 base from J, leaving 9 bases between. For the CDR3, the DNA is TGTGCCAGCAGCCACAGGCGTTCGAACACTGAAGCTTTCTTT. It specifies CASSHRRSNTEAFF.

V and J are TRBV6-5 and TRBJ1-1; D is ambiguous. CDR3 length equals 15 residues. Germline CDR1 and CDR2: MNHEY and SVGAGI. V was shortened by 2 bases and J by 1 base, with 11 bases between the two germline ends. CDR3 nucleotides: TGTGCCAGCAGTTACCTGACACCCACGAACACTGAAGCTTTCTTT. This gives the protein CASSYLTPTNTEAFF.

The rearrangement links TRBV28 to TRBJ1-2; maybe TRBD1 (5 bases). There are 12 residues in the CDR3. Trimming removed 5 bases from V and 7 bases from J, with 11 bases in between. The germline V gene encodes CDR1 MDHEN and CDR2 SYDVKM. CDR3 residues: CASSLPGFGYTF. CDR3 in DNA: TGTGCCAGCAGTCTCCCAGGGTTTGGCTACACCTTC.

The chain employs TRBV7-2 and TRBJ1-6, with TRBD1 matching over 7 bases. The CDR3 is made up of 14 amino acids. The germline V gene encodes CDR1 SGHTA and CDR2 FQGNSA. With 5 bases clipped from V and 7 bases from J, the junction kept 5 bases outside the gene matches. The CDR3 DNA reads as TGTGCCAGCAGCGTTCGGGACAGCAATTCACCCCTCCACTTT. Residues: CASSVRDSNSPLHF. The full variable domain, in which reference TRBV7-2 and TRBJ1-6 provide the parts outside the CDR3, is GAGVSQSPSNKVTEKGKDVELRCDPISGHTALYWYRQSLGQGLEFLIYFQGNSAPDKSGLPSDRFSAERTGGSVSTLTIQRTQQEDSAVYLCASSVRDSNSPLHFGNGTRLTVT.

The J gene is TRBJ2-7, the V gene TRBV19; 7 bases align to TRBD2. Germline assignment: CDR1 LNHDA and CDR2 SQIVND (reference sequence). This CDR3 region has 15 residues. V lost 6 bases and J lost 0; bases outside the gene matches: 8. CDR3 sequence: CASRDAGDGSYEQYF. CDR3 DNA: TGTGCCAGTAGGGACGCGGGAGATGGCTCCTACGAGCAGTACTTC.

The chain joins TRBV6-2 or TRBV6-3 to TRBJ2-5; TRBD2 agrees at 13 bases. CDR3 length equals 17 residues. Looked up from germline, CDR1 is MNHEY and CDR2 is SVGEGT. V lost 5 bases and J lost 5; bases outside the gene matches: 11. CDR3: CASSTRLAGGVRETQYF. The CDR3 DNA sequence: TGTGCCAGCAGTACGCGACTAGCGGGGGGCGTCCGGGAGACCCAGTACTTC.

The gene calls are TRBV10-1 and TRBJ2-5; 9 nucleotides align to TRBD1. The CDR3 has 15 amino acids. Per the germline V gene, CDR1 is WNHNN and CDR2 is SYGVQD (reference sequence). V shed 0 bases and J 4 bases; nucleotides not matched to a gene: 3. The CDR3: CASSESGQGPETQYF. The CDR3 DNA follows: TGCGCCAGCAGTGAGTCGGGACAGGGTCCAGAGACCCAGTACTTC.

V and J are TRBV28 and TRBJ1-1, with D possibly TRBD1 on 6 matching bases. Germline CDR1 is MDHEN and CDR2 is SYDVKM. The CDR3 has 15 residues. Deletions cut 3 bases from V and 4 bases from J, with 15 bases between. DNA of the CDR3: TGTGCCAGCAGTTTGGGACAAGGTCGCCGCACTGAAGCTTTCTTT. Translating it yields CASSLGQGRRTEAFF.